These 26 T cell receptor beta chains were all obtained from the same sample, sequenced in a study of cytomegalovirus exposure and HLA in healthy donors. The PCR made use of 60 Vbeta and 13 Jbeta primers. Profiled with immunoSEQ multiplex PCR; TCRdb holds only in-frame clones, not every one. The sample yields under 200,000 clones, approximately 86% seen once. Sequencing was carried out using PBMCs. The receptors were sampled from a woman between 25 and 40 years old in good health and CMV-seronegative.

V usage is TRBV28 and J usage is TRBJ1-1, with D tentatively TRBD1 (6 bases). V was clipped by 2 bases and J by 0 bases, with 22 bases between them. CDR1 is MDHEN, CDR2 SYDVKM, per germline. The CDR3 has 19 residues. CDR3 region: CASSLPTDSLVPMNTEAFF. As DNA, the CDR3 is TGTGCCAGCAGTTTACCCACGGACAGCCTTGTGCCTATGAACACTGAAGCTTTCTTT.

V is TRBV29-1 and J is TRBJ2-5; the match to TRBD1 covers 7 bases. V lost 6 bases and J lost 5; bases outside the gene matches: 6. Germline V gives CDR1 SQVTM, CDR2 ANQGSEA. The length of the CDR3 is 12 residues. CDR3 sequence reads: CSVTQGFETQYF. The CDR3 bases are TGCAGCGTAACACAGGGGTTTGAGACCCAGTACTTC.

The chain links TRBV5-6 to TRBJ1-5, with 7 bases aligning to TRBD1. CDR1 is SGHDT, CDR2 YYEEEE, per germline. V trimming: 1 base; J trimming: 7 bases; junction bases outside the gene matches: 5. The CDR3 totals 14 residues. CDR3 amino acids: CASSLTGETQPQHF. The CDR3 coding sequence is TGTGCCAGCAGCTTGACAGGGGAAACACAGCCCCAGCATTTT. Drawing the rest from reference TRBV5-6 and TRBJ1-5, the complete variable domain is DAGVTQSPTHLIKTRGQQVTLRCSPKSGHDTVSWYQQALGQGPQFIFQYYEEEERQRGNFPDRFSGHQFPNYSSELNVNALLLGDSALYLCASSLTGETQPQHFGDGTRLSIL.

The J gene is TRBJ1-1, the V gene TRBV6-1; D is unclear. Trimming stripped 7 bases from V and 2 bases from J, with 14 bases between. Germline V gives CDR1 MNHNS, CDR2 SASEGT. The CDR3 has 14 residues. CDR3: CASNYGIINTEAFF. The DNA of the CDR3 is TGTGCCAGCAACTACGGGATTATCAACACTGAAGCTTTCTTT.

The V gene is TRBV9, the J gene TRBJ2-5; 9 nucleotides agree with TRBD2. The germline V gene has CDR1 SGDLS and CDR2 YYNGEE. V was clipped by 2 bases and J by 4 bases; unmatched bases: 9. The CDR3 spans 16 residues. The CDR3 region has the DNA TGTGCCAGCAGCGTCTCCCCGGGACTAGCAAGAGAGACCCAGTACTTC. Translated, it gives CASSVSPGLARETQYF.

The chain couples TRBV5-1 to TRBJ1-4, with 9 bases fitting TRBD1. The V and J ends lost 2 bases and 8 bases, in that order; junction bases with no gene match: 7. The CDR3 consists of 15 residues. Germline V CDR1 and CDR2: SGHRS, YFSETQ. This CDR3 is CASSLGSDRGEKLFF. The CDR3 nucleotides are TGCGCCAGCAGCTTAGGTTCGGACAGGGGCGAAAAACTGTTTTTT.

The V and J genes are TRBV10-1 and TRBJ1-4; D may be TRBD1 (5 bases). Germline V lookup: CDR1 WNHNN, CDR2 SYGVQD (reference sequence). Trimming took off 0 bases at V and 13 bases at J, with 12 bases between the two ends. This CDR3 is built from 13 residues. This CDR3 is CASSESGQGILFF. The CDR3 bases are TGCGCCAGCAGTGAGTCGGGGCAGGGTATACTGTTTTTT.

The genes are TRBV9 and TRBJ2-3, with 7 positions matching TRBD2. With 1 base clipped from V and 1 base from J, the junction kept 3 bases outside the gene matches. Germline V gives CDR1 SGDLS, CDR2 YYNGEE. This CDR3 is 15 amino acids long. The CDR3 protein is CASSVLAEGTDTQYF. CDR3 bases: TGTGCCAGCAGCGTACTAGCGGAGGGCACAGATACGCAGTATTTT.

The chain links TRBV5-1 to TRBJ1-1, with a weak D call TRBD1 (6 bases). Germline-derived CDR1 and CDR2 are SGHRS and YFSETQ. Trimming removed 8 bases from V and 5 bases from J, with 13 bases in between. The CDR3 runs to 12 residues. CDR3 residues: CARRTVRTEAFF. In DNA, the CDR3 is TGCGCCAGGCGGACAGTTAGAACTGAAGCTTTCTTT.

J is TRBJ1-1 and V is TRBV9, with a possible D match to TRBD1 (5 bases). The CDR3 has 14 amino acids. The germline V and J ends were trimmed by 6 bases and 5 bases, with 17 bases remaining between them. CDR1 is SGDLS, CDR2 YYNGEE, per germline. CDR3 loop: CASTPWEGITEAFF. CDR3 nucleotide sequence: TGTGCCAGCACCCCGTGGGAGGGGATAACTGAAGCTTTCTTT.

The V and J genes are TRBV9 and TRBJ2-3; the D is unclear. The germline V and J ends were trimmed by 0 bases and 0 bases, with 14 bases remaining between them. CDR3 size: 17 residues. The V gene's germline CDR1 is SGDLS and CDR2 YYNGEE. CDR3 DNA: TGTGCCAGCAGCGTAGGCTTTTTGGAGCGTAGCACAGATACGCAGTATTTT. Protein sequence: CASSVGFLERSTDTQYF.

A few counts support this clone. DNA of the CDR3: TGCGCCAGCAGCTTGGAGGTAGCGGGAGCAGACGAGCAGTACTTC. Protein product: CASSLEVAGADEQYF. The gene calls are TRBV5-1 and TRBJ2-5; 9 nucleotides match TRBD2. The tail of the sequence fits TRBJ2-7 better, so the J call may be wrong. The CDR3 has 15 residues. CDR1 is SGHRS, CDR2 YFSETQ, per germline.

The gene calls are TRBV6-5 and TRBJ2-2; weak D call: TRBD2 (5 bases). Trimming cost V 6 bases and J 0 bases, with 5 bases left between them. Germline V gene sequence: CDR1 MNHEY, CDR2 SVGAGI. The length of the CDR3 is 13 residues. CDR3 residues: CASRGANTGELFF. In nucleotides, the CDR3 is TGTGCCAGCAGGGGAGCGAACACCGGGGAGCTGTTTTTT.

This rearrangement joins TRBV10-1 to TRBJ2-2, with 10 nucleotides matching TRBD2. The CDR3 contains 14 residues. Trimming at V came to 7 bases and at J to 6 bases, leaving 5 bases not matched to a gene. Germline CDR1 WNHNN, CDR2 SYGVQD (reference sequence). CDR3 protein: CASTASGSSGELFF. CDR3 bases: TGCGCCAGCACGGCTAGCGGGAGCTCCGGGGAGCTGTTTTTT.

This chain joins TRBV6-5 and TRBJ2-5; 8 nucleotides line up with TRBD2. Germline V gene sequence: CDR1 MNHEY, CDR2 SVGAGI. Trimming removed 7 bases from V and 0 bases from J; junction bases left unmatched: 1. This CDR3 contains 13 residues. The CDR3 here is CASTLADQETQYF. CDR3 DNA sequence: TGTGCCAGCACACTAGCGGACCAAGAGACCCAGTACTTC.

The V call is TRBV27, the J call TRBJ1-5, with 7 bases fitting TRBD1. This CDR3 is 15 amino acids long. Trimming took 3 bases from V and 6 from J; bases not matched to a gene: 8. CDR1 and CDR2 from the germline V gene are MNHEY and SMNVEV (reference sequence). This CDR3 is CASSFGQAGGQPQHF. CDR3 DNA sequence: TGTGCCAGCAGTTTTGGACAGGCTGGCGGTCAGCCCCAGCATTTT.

V and J are TRBV5-1 and TRBJ2-3; D ambiguous. CDR1 SGHRS and CDR2 YFSETQ come from the germline V gene. The germline V and J ends were trimmed by 0 bases and 3 bases, with 11 bases remaining between them. The length of the CDR3 is 15 residues. The CDR3 protein is CASSLGVTSTDTQYF. The CDR3 bases are TGCGCCAGCAGCTTGGGCGTCACCTCTACAGATACGCAGTATTTT.

For the CDR3, the DNA is TGTGCCAGCAGTGACAGAGGGATAACTGAAGCTTTCTTT. This sequence encodes CASSDRGITEAFF. The V call is TRBV2, the J call TRBJ1-1, with unresolved D. Trimming cost V 3 bases and J 5 bases, with 10 bases left between them. This CDR3 contains 13 residues. Germline-derived CDR1 and CDR2 are SNHLY and FYNNEI.

V and J are TRBV28 and TRBJ1-1; a possible D gene is TRBD1 (6 bases). V lost 8 bases and J 5 bases, leaving 18 bases between the germline ends. Looked up from germline, CDR1 is MDHEN and CDR2 is SYDVKM. CDR3 length: 14 amino acids. CDR3 loop: CASDPRGLRTEAFF. The CDR3 DNA is TGTGCCAGCGACCCGCGGGGGCTGCGAACTGAAGCTTTCTTT.

The chain is built from TRBV18 and TRBJ2-3, with 8 bases matching TRBD2. The CDR3 contains 17 residues. Trimming took 4 bases from V and 2 from J; bases not matched to a gene: 11. From germline, CDR1 is KGHSH and CDR2 LQKENI. The CDR3 DNA is TGTGCCAGCTCACTTCTGACGACTAGCGCCCTCACAGATACGCAGTATTTT. The encoded protein is CASSLLTTSALTDTQYF.

This rearrangement joins TRBV19 to TRBJ1-5, with D hard to call. Per germline, CDR1 LNHDA and CDR2 SQIVND (reference sequence). Trimming removed 7 bases at V and 6 bases at J, with 19 bases between. This CDR3 is 15 amino acids long. Written as DNA, the CDR3 is TGTGCCAGTAACCGCGCAGGTCATCGATCTCAGCCCCAGCATTTT. Translating it yields CASNRAGHRSQPQHF.

V and J are TRBV7-2 and TRBJ1-2; D gene ambiguous. V was cut by 2 bases and J by 4 bases, with 8 bases left in between. The CDR3 consists of 13 residues. CDR1 and CDR2 (germline): SGHTA, FQGNSA. In DNA, the CDR3 is TGTGCCAGCAGCTTAACACTACTCTATGGCTACACCTTC. Protein product: CASSLTLLYGYTF.

The rearrangement joins TRBV28 to TRBJ1-3; D may be TRBD1 (5 bases). The germline V gene has CDR1 MDHEN and CDR2 SYDVKM. The ends were cut back, 2 bases at V and 0 bases at J, with 11 bases in the middle. The CDR3 has 16 amino acids. CDR3 nucleotide sequence: TGTGCCAGCAGTTTACACAGGTTACGCTCTGGAAACACCATATATTTT. Protein product: CASSLHRLRSGNTIYF.

The chain is built from TRBV4-1 and TRBJ2-5; D remains unclear. CDR3 size: 13 residues. Trimming cost V 0 bases and J 3 bases, with 5 bases left between them. Germline V gene sequence: CDR1 MGHRA, CDR2 YSYEKL. CDR3 in DNA: TGCGCCAGCAGCCAAGACACAGAAGAGACCCAGTACTTC. Translation: CASSQDTEETQYF.

The genes are TRBV6-4 and TRBJ2-3; 7 nucleotides line up with TRBD2. V was pared by 6 bases and J by 8 bases, with 14 bases of the junction left unmatched. This CDR3 region has 15 residues. The germline V gene encodes CDR1 MRHNA and CDR2 SNTAGT. The CDR3 DNA is TGTGCCAGCAGCCAAGTAGCTAGCGGTTCTAGTACGCAGTATTTT. Translation gives CASSQVASGSSTQYF.

The chain joins TRBV18 to TRBJ1-1; tentatively, D is TRBD1 (6 bases). Germline CDR1 KGHSH, CDR2 LQKENI. Between the trimmed V and J ends, which lost 2 bases and 5 bases, there was a span of 9 bases. This CDR3 region has 13 residues. The CDR3 spells CASSPGGHTEAFF. In DNA form, the CDR3 reads TGTGCCAGCTCACCAGGGGGCCATACTGAAGCTTTCTTT.